This passage covers 27 T cell receptor beta chains from one sample sequenced in a study of blood T cells in healthy people across ages (dated by TCRdb to the mid-2010s). Receptor amplification or capture employed 5' RACE. The sequencing machine was an Illumina HiSeq 2500. A second PCR of roughly 6 to 11 cycles was performed with a sample-barcoded 5' primer and a J-beta primer mix. Through fastp at Q25 and MiXCR, TCRdb rebuilt clones from the public reads, retaining in-frame beta chains. Each entry merges the rows of one CDR3 protein and shows their most common DNA and genes. This sample holds about 1.4 million distinct CDR3 sequences; roughly 60% were observed only once. Clones ranked in the top ten supply over 5% of the sample. The source material was blood. Receptors originate from a man younger than 30 in good health.

J is TRBJ2-3 and V is TRBV9; possibly TRBD1 or TRBD2 for D (5 bases each). The length of the CDR3 is 15 residues. The V end lost 1 base, the J end lost 7 bases, and 16 bases lay between the germline ends. Germline CDR1 reads SGDLS; CDR2 reads YYNGEE. DNA for the CDR3: TGTGCCAGCAGCGTACGGGACGAGAGTTTCCATACGCAGTATTTT. Its translation is CASSVRDESFHTQYF.

In regard to this clonotype: At one boundary the junction diverges from the germline segment, which might be a read error. The chain carries TRBV25-1 and TRBJ1-2; perhaps TRBD1 as D (6 bases). Per the germline V gene, CDR1 is MGHDK and CDR2 is SYGVNS. The CDR3 covers 13 residues. The CDR3 DNA is TGTGTCAGCAGTGAATGGGGGGCAGGTGGCTACACCTTC. Encoded protein: CVSSEWGAGGYTF.

The V and J genes are TRBV27 and TRBJ2-1; weak D call: TRBD1 (5 bases). This CDR3 is 15 amino acids long. V was cut by 5 bases and J by 0 bases, with 11 bases left in between. Germline CDR1 MNHEY, CDR2 SMNVEV (reference sequence). Here the CDR3 reads CASSTLGDSYNEQFF. As DNA, the CDR3 is TGTGCCAGCAGTACCCTAGGGGACTCCTACAATGAGCAGTTCTTC.

This chain joins TRBV27 and TRBJ2-7, with a possible D match to TRBD2 (6 bases). This CDR3 is 14 amino acids long. CDR1 is MNHEY, CDR2 SMNVEV, per germline (reference sequence). V gave up 8 bases and J gave up 3 bases, with 17 bases separating them. Here the CDR3 reads CASGGTGVYYEQYF. The CDR3 DNA reads TGTGCCAGCGGGGGGACCGGGGTATACTACGAGCAGTACTTC.

This clonotype has just one count. The chain uses TRBV12-3 or TRBV12-4 and TRBJ2-7, with D uncertain. With the DNA end fitting TRBJ2-5 better, the J assignment may be wrong. The CDR3 extends over 13 amino acids. DNA for the CDR3: TGTGCCAGCAGTTTAGTTAGCACGGGGACCCAGTACTTC. It encodes CASSLVSTGTQYF.

The rearrangement joins TRBV29-1 to TRBJ2-5; 8 nucleotides align to TRBD1. The CDR3 spans 13 residues. Germline-derived CDR1 and CDR2 are SQVTM and ANQGSEA. With V trimmed by 7 bases and J by 7 bases, 11 bases remained unmatched. CDR3: CSGGQAGPGTQYF. CDR3 nucleotides: TGCAGCGGGGGACAGGCGGGCCCAGGGACCCAGTACTTC.

The gene calls are TRBV6-5 and TRBJ1-4; TRBD1 matches at 7 bases. This CDR3 is built from 16 residues. J was trimmed by 8 bases and V by 2 bases; bases with no gene match: 11. CDR1 is MNHEY and CDR2 is SVGAGI in the germline V gene. In DNA form, the CDR3 reads TGTGCCAGCAGTTACCACCCTAGACAGGGTTGGGAAAAACTGTTTTTT. Encoded protein: CASSYHPRQGWEKLFF.

The chain couples TRBV7-6 to TRBJ2-7; D tentatively reads TRBD1 or TRBD2 (5 bases each). The CDR3 is 16 residues long. V was clipped by 4 bases and J by 4 bases, with 20 bases between them. CDR1 SGHVS and CDR2 FNYEAQ come from the germline V gene. CDR3 DNA: TGTGCCAGCAGCTCCCCGCACCGGGACGGGTTGTACGAGCAGTACTTC. Translation: CASSSPHRDGLYEQYF.

Only a few counts were recorded for this clonotype. One base away lies a much larger clone, so this may be a sequencing read error. This sequence joins TRBV20-1 and TRBJ2-7, with a weak D call TRBD1 (6 bases). This CDR3 contains 13 residues. Trimming pared 3 bases from V and 0 bases from J, leaving 9 bases between. Germline V gene data show CDR1 as DFQATT and CDR2 as SNEGSKA (reference sequence). The CDR3 is CSARDSSSYEQYF. In nucleotides, the CDR3 is TGCAGTGCTAGGGACAGCAGCTCCTACGAGCAGTACTTC.

This clonotype has only a few counts. This CDR3 reads CASSDLVEQFF. The DNA for the CDR3 is TGCGCCAGCAGTGACCTGGTTGAGCAGTTCTTC. V is TRBV10-2 and J is TRBJ2-1, with D hard to call. V was trimmed by 3 bases and J by 9 bases, leaving 6 bases between them. Germline V gives CDR1 WSHSY, CDR2 SAAADI. CDR3 length equals 11 residues.

Only one count was recorded for this clonotype. The chain couples TRBV25-1 to TRBJ2-1; 12 nucleotides align to TRBD2. Per the germline V gene, CDR1 is MGHDK and CDR2 is SYGVNS. V lost 4 bases and J lost 6; bases outside the gene matches: 4. The CDR3 length is 15 residues. CDR3 bases: TGTGCCAGCAGTGGTCCTAGCGGGAGGGTCAATGAGCAGTTCTTC. It is translated as CASSGPSGRVNEQFF.

The rearrangement uses TRBV7-9 and TRBJ1-4; a weak D match, TRBD1 (5 bases). The V and J ends lost 5 bases and 10 bases respectively, with 14 bases between them. Per the germline V gene, CDR1 is SEHNR and CDR2 is FQNEAQ (reference sequence). The CDR3 is 13 residues long. The CDR3 nucleotides are TGTGCCAGCAGCCTGGGGCTTACCCCAAAACTGTTTTTT. Its protein product is CASSLGLTPKLFF. Together with reference TRBV7-9 and TRBJ1-4, the CDR3 gives the full variable domain: DTGVSQNPRHKITKRGQNVTFRCDPISEHNRLYWYRQTLGQGPEFLTYFQNEAQLEKSRLLSDRFSAERPKGSFSTLEIQRTEQGDSAMYLCASSLGLTPKLFFGSGTQLSVL.

The chain joins TRBV30 to TRBJ2-5; D call uncertain. The J call may be in error: the DNA end matches TRBJ2-7 better. Germline lookup yields CDR1 GTSNPN and CDR2 SVGIG (reference sequence). The CDR3 consists of 12 residues. The CDR3 DNA reads TGTGCCTGGAGTTTGGCAGTTTACGAGCAGTACTTC. It specifies CAWSLAVYEQYF.

This clonotype was seen only a few times. The genes are TRBV27 and TRBJ2-1, with TRBD2 identical over 11 bases. Germline CDR1 reads MNHEY; CDR2 reads SMNVEV (reference sequence). The CDR3 runs 16 residues. With 8 bases clipped from V and 3 bases from J, the junction kept 9 bases outside the gene matches. CDR3 residues: CASRVQLAGDYNEQFF. CDR3 coding DNA: TGTGCCAGCCGAGTACAACTAGCGGGGGACTACAATGAGCAGTTCTTC.

The sample holds a few counts of this clonotype. The genes are TRBV3-1 and TRBJ2-7, with a possible D match to TRBD2 (7 bases). This CDR3 contains 13 residues. V lost 6 bases to trimming and J lost 2 bases, with 11 bases between them. The germline V gene has CDR1 LGHDT and CDR2 YNNKEL (reference sequence). CDR3 residues: CASRPGGAYEQYF. CDR3 DNA sequence: TGTGCCAGCAGACCGGGGGGCGCCTACGAGCAGTACTTC.

This clonotype appeared a few times. The chain uses TRBV6-6 and TRBJ2-5, with TRBD1 matching 10 bases. The CDR3 has 13 residues. CDR1 MNHNY and CDR2 SVGAGI come from the germline V gene (reference sequence). Trimming at V came to 7 bases and at J to 4 bases, leaving 3 bases not matched to a gene. The CDR3 here is CASKGQGGETQYF. Written as DNA, the CDR3 is TGTGCCAGCAAAGGACAGGGGGGAGAGACCCAGTACTTC.

The chain recombines TRBV25-1 with TRBJ2-7; no reliable D call. Germline CDR1 reads MGHDK; CDR2 reads SYGVNS. The CDR3 is made up of 14 amino acids. V lost 2 bases and J 1 base, leaving 9 bases between the germline ends. The DNA for the CDR3 is TGTGCCAGCAGTGAACGCAGCTCATCCTACGAGCAGTACTTC. It yields the protein CASSERSSSYEQYF.

Only a few counts were recorded for this clonotype. This chain links TRBV6-2 or TRBV6-3 with TRBJ2-7; 8 nucleotides agree with TRBD1. The CDR3 is 16 amino acids. Trimming took 8 bases from V and 2 from J; bases not matched to a gene: 14. Germline CDR1 and CDR2: MNHEY and SVGEGT. CDR3 bases: TGTGCCAGCGCAGATCACCGGGACAGGCTAACCTACGAGCAGTACTTC. It yields the protein CASADHRDRLTYEQYF.

This clonotype was counted a few times. The DNA for the CDR3 is TGTGCCAGCAGCTTAGCCTTTAAGGGACAGAAACTGGGCCATGACACTGAAGCTTTCTTT. Translation gives CASSLAFKGQKLGHDTEAFF. The chain is built from TRBV11-2 and TRBJ1-1, with 7 bases identical to TRBD1. The V and J ends lost 1 base and 3 bases, in that order; junction bases with no gene match: 20. The CDR3 loop spans 20 amino acids. Germline V CDR1 and CDR2: SGHAT, FQNNGV. The variable domain in full, completed from reference TRBV11-2 and TRBJ1-1, reads EAGVAQSPRYKIIEKRQSVAFWCNPISGHATLYWYQQILGQGPKLLIQFQNNGVVDDSQLPKDRFSAERLKGVDSTLKIQPAKLEDSAVYLCASSLAFKGQKLGHDTEAFFGQGTRLTVV.

The chain joins TRBV6-1 to TRBJ1-2; 8 nucleotides match TRBD1. Germline values: CDR1 MNHNS, CDR2 SASEGT. Unmatched junction bases numbered 13, after V lost 7 bases and J lost 0 bases. CDR3 length: 17 amino acids. The CDR3 loop reads CASNLRTGYGANYGYTF. CDR3 bases: TGTGCCAGCAACCTGAGGACAGGGTATGGAGCTAACTATGGCTACACCTTC.

This clonotype was picked up a small number of times. CDR3 nucleotides: TGTGCCAGCACCCCGACAGGGGGTTCCTATAATTCACCCCTCCACTTT. It is translated as CASTPTGGSYNSPLHF. This chain joins TRBV7-2 and TRBJ1-6; 9 nucleotides line up with TRBD1. Germline trimming cut 7 bases from V and 1 base from J; bases unmatched to any gene: 5. The V gene's germline CDR1 is SGHTA and CDR2 FQGNSA. The CDR3 sequence is 16 residues long.

This clonotype appeared a few times. A read error may account for a junction end that differs from germline. CDR3 nucleotides: TGTGCCAGCAGTCAAGAAGGGACAGGGCGATTTAACTATGGCTACACCTTC. Amino acids: CASSQEGTGRFNYGYTF. The V gene is TRBV4-2, the J gene TRBJ1-2, with 9 positions matching TRBD1. The V gene's germline CDR1 is LGHNA and CDR2 YNFKEQ. The CDR3 loop spans 17 amino acids.

The rearrangement uses TRBV12-3 or TRBV12-4 and TRBJ2-1; D might be TRBD2 (5 bases). The V gene lost 2 bases and the J gene lost 8 bases, with 22 bases spanning the gap. CDR3 length equals 17 residues. DNA of the CDR3: TGTGCCAGCAGTTTAATAAAGCGGATTTCCCCGCGCCATGAGCAGTTCTTC. Amino acid sequence: CASSLIKRISPRHEQFF.

The chain is built from TRBV12-3 or TRBV12-4 and TRBJ1-2; D call uncertain. The CDR3 is 13 residues long. Trimming stripped 7 bases from V and 3 bases from J, with 12 bases between. The CDR3 spells CASTLRGYYGYTF. The CDR3 nucleotides read TGTGCCAGCACCCTACGGGGTTACTATGGCTACACCTTC.

The table lists this clonotype with a count of one. The chain combines TRBV7-8 with TRBJ2-3; the D is unclear. V was clipped by 0 bases and J by 3 bases, with 10 bases between them. The CDR3 sequence is 15 residues long. The germline V gene has CDR1 SGHVS and CDR2 FQNEAQ. CDR3 nucleotides: TGTGCCAGCAGCTTAGCGCCCCTAGGGACAGATACGCAGTATTTT. This gives the protein CASSLAPLGTDTQYF.

This sequence joins TRBV4-1 and TRBJ2-5; the match to TRBD1 covers 7 bases. From germline, CDR1 is MGHRA and CDR2 YSYEKL. The CDR3 has 15 amino acids. After removal of 1 base from V and 4 bases from J, the junction contained 6 bases not matched to a gene. CDR3 sequence reads: CASSQGRQGLETQYF. CDR3 in DNA: TGCGCCAGCAGCCAAGGAAGACAGGGTCTAGAGACCCAGTACTTC.

This clonotype was seen just once. This chain uses TRBV2 with TRBJ2-5; D is perhaps TRBD1 or TRBD2 (5 bases each). The germline V gene encodes CDR1 SNHLY and CDR2 FYNNEI. Trimming removed 7 bases from V and 3 bases from J, with 9 bases in between. The CDR3 runs to 12 residues. The CDR3 here is CASKGRKETQYF. For the CDR3, the DNA is TGTGCCAGCAAGGGACGCAAAGAGACCCAGTACTTC.